One and the same sample provided the 10 T cell receptor beta chains below, sequenced in a study of molecular identifiers for immune sequencing clone quantification (dated by TCRdb to the late 2010s). To prepare the library, PCR was applied. Reads for this sample came from an Illumina HiSeq 4000. In-frame beta chains were kept once TCRdb had trimmed the public reads at Q25 with fastp and called clones with MiXCR. Entries are consolidated by CDR3 protein sequence, retaining the most common genes and DNA. The sample yields about 320,000 distinct CDR3 sequences; about 21% were counted once. 0.81% of the sample goes to the ten largest clones. Sequencing used naive CD8+ T cells from blood, with Jurkat cell RNA spiked in. In light of the paper, this sample's cell subset or site label describes: FACS-sorted CD8+CD4-CCR7+CD45RA+ naive T cells. The receptor set was obtained from a human donor in good health. Some libraries in this study had Jurkat cell RNA spiked in.

In regard to this clonotype: A read error may be the cause here, since a much bigger clone is one base away. The chain carries TRBV7-9 and TRBJ2-1, with D tentatively TRBD1 or TRBD2 (5 bases each). This CDR3 comprises 14 residues. Germline V gene lookup returns CDR1 SEHNR and CDR2 FQNEAQ (reference sequence). DNA for the CDR3: TGTGCCAGCAGCTTAATTGGGGGTTACAATGAGCCGTTCTTC. Its protein is CASSLIGGYNEPFF.

The chain uses TRBV6-2 or TRBV6-3 and TRBJ1-1; TRBD1 aligns across 8 bases. This CDR3 comprises 14 residues. The V and J ends lost 8 bases and 7 bases, in that order; junction bases with no gene match: 12. Germline V gives CDR1 MNHEY, CDR2 SVGEGT. DNA for the CDR3: TGTGCCAGCGGTGTAACAGGGGGGGAAAGTGAAGCTTTCTTT. It yields the protein CASGVTGGESEAFF.

Comment on this clonotype: Sequence at one end of the junction differs from germline and may be a read error. The chain combines TRBV28 with TRBJ1-5; no clear D gene. Looked up from germline, CDR1 is MDHEN and CDR2 is SYDVKM. The CDR3 is 15 amino acids. The CDR3 spells CAGSPVGLGNQPQHF. In DNA, the CDR3 is TGTGCCGGCAGCCCCGTTGGGTTAGGCAATCAGCCCCAGCATTTT.

As for this clonotype: This sequence may be a read error, since a much larger clone differs from it by one base. V and J are TRBV27 and TRBJ2-5; 12 bases map to TRBD2. The junction had 9 bases not matched to a gene; V was cut back by 8 bases and J by 11 bases. Germline V gene data show CDR1 as MNHEY and CDR2 as SMNVEV (reference sequence). The CDR3 runs 13 residues. The CDR3 reads CASGGLAGREQYF. CDR3 in DNA: TGTGCCAGCGGGGGACTAGCGGGCCGAGAGCAGTACTTC.

In regard to this clonotype: This could be a read error, since a much larger clone is one nucleotide away. DNA for the CDR3: TGTGCCAGCAATTCAGGGAGGAGTGGCTACACCTTC. Amino acid sequence: CASNSGRSGYTF. This chain joins TRBV3-1 and TRBJ1-2; TRBD1 might be the D (5 bases). The V gene's germline CDR1 is LGHDT and CDR2 YNNKEL (reference sequence). Trimming took off 7 bases at V and 7 bases at J, with 13 bases between the two ends. The CDR3 is 12 residues long.

This clonotype appeared many times. The chain links TRBV7-9 to TRBJ1-6, with 7 bases identical to TRBD1. Germline V CDR1 and CDR2: SEHNR, FQNEAQ (reference sequence). CDR3 length: 17 residues. V shed 4 bases and J 7 bases; nucleotides not matched to a gene: 13. The CDR3 sequence is CASSYRMETGLNSPLHF. Here the CDR3 DNA reads TGTGCCAGCAGCTACAGGATGGAGACAGGGCTCAATTCACCCCTCCACTTT.

This clonotype was seen many times. The chain links TRBV30 to TRBJ2-7; tentatively, D is TRBD1 (6 bases). In germline, CDR1 is GTSNPN, CDR2 SVGIG (reference sequence). This CDR3 comprises 13 residues. V lost 5 bases and J lost 2, with 13 bases in between. The CDR3 DNA sequence: TGTGCCTGGCTGGACAGTGGGGCCTACGAGCAGTACTTC. As protein: CAWLDSGAYEQYF.

In its sample, this clonotype was seen many times. The chain combines TRBV5-1 with TRBJ1-5; D is ambiguous. This CDR3 region has 15 residues. V lost 0 bases, J lost 6 bases, and 13 bases lay in between. The germline V gene has CDR1 SGHRS and CDR2 YFSETQ. The CDR3 reads CASSLDGTLGQPQHF. In nucleotides, the CDR3 is TGCGCCAGCAGCTTGGACGGTACTTTGGGTCAGCCCCAGCATTTT.

There are many counts of this clonotype. The V call is TRBV12-3 or TRBV12-4, the J call TRBJ2-3, with D unresolved. CDR3 size: 12 residues. V gave up 4 bases and J gave up 4 bases, with 6 bases separating them. The CDR3 DNA reads as TGTGCCAGCAGTTCCCCCGCAGATACGCAGTATTTT. It specifies CASSSPADTQYF.

Notes on this clonotype: This may stem from a read error, because a much larger clone lies one nucleotide away. The rearrangement links TRBV14 to TRBJ2-3; D not certain. From germline, CDR1 is SGHDN and CDR2 FVKESK. CDR3 length equals 14 residues. The CDR3 loop is CASSQDMGGGTPYF. Here the CDR3 DNA reads TGTGCCAGCAGCCAAGACATGGGTGGTGGTACGCCGTATTTT. Full variable domain (missing parts from reference TRBV14 and TRBJ2-3): EAGVTQFPSHSVIEKGQTVTLRCDPISGHDNLYWYRRVMGKEIKFLLHFVKESKQDESGMPNNRFLAERTGGTYSTLKVQPAELEDSGVYFCASSQDMGGGTPYFGPGTRLTVL.